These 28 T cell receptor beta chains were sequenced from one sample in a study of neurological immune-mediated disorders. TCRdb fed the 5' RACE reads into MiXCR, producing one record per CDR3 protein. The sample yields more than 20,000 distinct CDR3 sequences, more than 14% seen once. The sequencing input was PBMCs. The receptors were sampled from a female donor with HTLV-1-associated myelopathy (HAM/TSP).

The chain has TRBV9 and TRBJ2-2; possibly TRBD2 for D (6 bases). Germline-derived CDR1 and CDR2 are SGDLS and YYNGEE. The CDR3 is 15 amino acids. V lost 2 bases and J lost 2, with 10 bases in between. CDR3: CASSVRGLNTGELFF. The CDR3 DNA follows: TGTGCCAGCAGCGTTAGGGGACTTAACACCGGGGAGCTGTTTTTT.

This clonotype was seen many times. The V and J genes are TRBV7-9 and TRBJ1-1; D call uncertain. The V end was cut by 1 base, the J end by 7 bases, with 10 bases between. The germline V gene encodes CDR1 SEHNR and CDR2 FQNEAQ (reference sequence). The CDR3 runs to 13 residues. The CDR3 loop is CASSLGRRVEAFF. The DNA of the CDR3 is TGTGCCAGCAGCTTAGGAAGGAGAGTTGAAGCTTTCTTT.

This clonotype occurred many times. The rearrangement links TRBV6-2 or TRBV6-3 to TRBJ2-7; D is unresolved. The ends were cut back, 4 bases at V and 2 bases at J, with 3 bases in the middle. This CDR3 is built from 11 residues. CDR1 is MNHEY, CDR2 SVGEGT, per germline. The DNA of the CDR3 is TGTGCCAGCAGTTGGACCTACGAGCAGTACTTC. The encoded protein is CASSWTYEQYF.

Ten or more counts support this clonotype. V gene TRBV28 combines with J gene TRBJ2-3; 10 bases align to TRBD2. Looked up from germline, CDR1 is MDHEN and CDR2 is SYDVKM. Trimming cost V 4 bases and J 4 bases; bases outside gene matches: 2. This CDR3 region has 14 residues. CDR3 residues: CASSSLAGSDTQYF. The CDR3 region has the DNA TGTGCCAGCAGTTCACTAGCGGGGTCAGATACGCAGTATTTT.

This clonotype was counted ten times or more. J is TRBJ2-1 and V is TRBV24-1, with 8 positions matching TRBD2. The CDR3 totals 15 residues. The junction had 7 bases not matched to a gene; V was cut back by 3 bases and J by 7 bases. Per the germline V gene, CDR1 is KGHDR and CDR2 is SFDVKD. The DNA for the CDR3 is TGTGCCACCAGTGATCGGGGGGGGGCCAGGAATGAGCAGTTCTTC. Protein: CATSDRGGARNEQFF.

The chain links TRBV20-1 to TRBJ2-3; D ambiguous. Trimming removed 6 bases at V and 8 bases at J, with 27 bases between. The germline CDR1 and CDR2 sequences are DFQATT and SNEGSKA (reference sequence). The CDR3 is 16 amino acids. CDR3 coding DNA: TGCAGTGCGAACCAGCTAGTGGTAGGGAAGGGTGGTACGCAGTATTTT. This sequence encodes CSANQLVVGKGGTQYF.

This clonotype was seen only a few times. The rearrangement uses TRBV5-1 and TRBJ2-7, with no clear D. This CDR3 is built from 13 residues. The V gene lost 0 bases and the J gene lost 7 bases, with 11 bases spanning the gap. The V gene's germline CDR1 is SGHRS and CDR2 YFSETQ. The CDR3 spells CASSLVSNWEQYF. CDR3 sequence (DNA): TGCGCCAGCAGCTTGGTGTCGAATTGGGAGCAGTACTTC.

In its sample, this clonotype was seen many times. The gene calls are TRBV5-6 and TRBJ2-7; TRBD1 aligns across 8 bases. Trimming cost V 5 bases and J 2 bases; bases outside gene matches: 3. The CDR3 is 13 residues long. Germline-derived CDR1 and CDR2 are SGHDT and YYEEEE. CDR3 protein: CASRLTGAYEQYF. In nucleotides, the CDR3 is TGTGCCAGCAGGCTGACAGGGGCCTACGAGCAGTACTTC.

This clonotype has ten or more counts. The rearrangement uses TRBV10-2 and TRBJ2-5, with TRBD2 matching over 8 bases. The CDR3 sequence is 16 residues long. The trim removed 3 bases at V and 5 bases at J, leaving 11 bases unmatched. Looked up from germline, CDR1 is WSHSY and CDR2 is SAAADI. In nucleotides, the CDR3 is TGCGCCAGCAGTGATGGACTAGCTCAAACGGGTGAGACCCAGTACTTC. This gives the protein CASSDGLAQTGETQYF.

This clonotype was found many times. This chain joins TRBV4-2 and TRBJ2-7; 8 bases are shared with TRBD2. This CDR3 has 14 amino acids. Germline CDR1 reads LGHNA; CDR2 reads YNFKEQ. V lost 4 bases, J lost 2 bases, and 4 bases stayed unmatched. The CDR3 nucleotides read TGTGCCAGCAGCCCCGGACTAGCTCCCTACGAGCAGTACTTC. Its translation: CASSPGLAPYEQYF.

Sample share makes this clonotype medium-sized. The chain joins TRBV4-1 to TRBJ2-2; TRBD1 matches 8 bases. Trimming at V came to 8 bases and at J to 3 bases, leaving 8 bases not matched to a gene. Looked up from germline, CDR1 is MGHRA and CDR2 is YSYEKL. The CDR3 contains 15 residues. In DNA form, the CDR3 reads TGCGCCAGCGGGACCGGGACAGGAGACACCGGGGAGCTGTTTTTT. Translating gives CASGTGTGDTGELFF.

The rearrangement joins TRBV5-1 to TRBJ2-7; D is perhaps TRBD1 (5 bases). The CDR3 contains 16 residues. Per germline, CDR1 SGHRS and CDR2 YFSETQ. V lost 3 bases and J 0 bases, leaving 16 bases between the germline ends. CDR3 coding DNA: TGCGCCAGCAGCTCTCCAGGGCCTCGGAGCTCCTACGAGCAGTACTTC. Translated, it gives CASSSPGPRSSYEQYF.

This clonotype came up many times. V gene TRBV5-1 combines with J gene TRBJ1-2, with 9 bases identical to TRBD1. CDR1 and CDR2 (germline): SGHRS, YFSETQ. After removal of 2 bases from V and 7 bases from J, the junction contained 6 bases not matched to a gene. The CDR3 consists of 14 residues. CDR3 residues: CASSLTTGGGGYTF. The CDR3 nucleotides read TGCGCCAGCAGCTTAACTACAGGGGGCGGTGGCTACACCTTC. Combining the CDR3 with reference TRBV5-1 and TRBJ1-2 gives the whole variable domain KAGVTQTPRYLIKTRGQQVTLSCSPISGHRSVSWYQQTPGQGLQFLFEYFSETQRNKGNFPGRFSGRQFSNSRSEMNVSTLELGDSALYLCASSLTTGGGGYTFGSGTRLTVV.

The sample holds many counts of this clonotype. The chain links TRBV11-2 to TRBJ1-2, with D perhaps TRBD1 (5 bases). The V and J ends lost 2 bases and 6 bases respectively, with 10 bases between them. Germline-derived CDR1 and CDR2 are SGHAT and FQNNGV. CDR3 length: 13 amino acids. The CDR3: CASSLMTVDGYTF. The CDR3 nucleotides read TGTGCCAGCAGCTTAATGACAGTCGATGGCTACACCTTC.

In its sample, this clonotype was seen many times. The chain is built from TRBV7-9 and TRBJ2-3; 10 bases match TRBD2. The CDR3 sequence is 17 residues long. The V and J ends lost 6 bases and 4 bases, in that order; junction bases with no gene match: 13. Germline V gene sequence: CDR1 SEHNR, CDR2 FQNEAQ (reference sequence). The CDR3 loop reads CASRSTRASGSPDTQYF. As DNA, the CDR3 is TGTGCCAGCAGGTCTACAAGGGCTAGCGGGAGTCCAGATACGCAGTATTTT.

The CDR3 spells CSAFQGPSTGELFF. DNA for the CDR3: TGCAGTGCCTTCCAAGGACCTTCCACCGGGGAGCTGTTTTTT. The V call is TRBV20-1, the J call TRBJ2-2; D remains ambiguous. The germline CDR1 and CDR2 sequences are DFQATT and SNEGSKA (reference sequence). V lost 6 bases, J lost 4 bases, and 15 bases lay in between. The CDR3 totals 14 residues.

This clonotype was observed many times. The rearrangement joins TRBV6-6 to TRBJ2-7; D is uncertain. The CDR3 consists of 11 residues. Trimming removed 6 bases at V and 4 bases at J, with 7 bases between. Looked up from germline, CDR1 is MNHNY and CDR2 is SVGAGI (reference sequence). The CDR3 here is CASRGSYEQYF. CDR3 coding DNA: TGTGCCAGCAGAGGGTCGTACGAGCAGTACTTC.

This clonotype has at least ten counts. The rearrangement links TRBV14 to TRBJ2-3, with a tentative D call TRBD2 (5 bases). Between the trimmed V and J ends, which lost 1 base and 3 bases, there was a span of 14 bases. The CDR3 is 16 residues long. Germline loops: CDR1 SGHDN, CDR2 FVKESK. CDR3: CASSQGVATITDTQYF. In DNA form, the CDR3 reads TGTGCCAGCAGCCAAGGCGTAGCGACCATTACAGATACGCAGTATTTT.

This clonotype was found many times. The CDR3 DNA reads TGTGCCAGCATGCGCAGAGCCAAAAACATTCAGTACTTC. Amino acids: CASMRRAKNIQYF. The chain couples TRBV12-3 or TRBV12-4 to TRBJ2-4; no reliable D call. The CDR3 runs to 13 residues. Trimming pared 7 bases from V and 0 bases from J, leaving 7 bases between.

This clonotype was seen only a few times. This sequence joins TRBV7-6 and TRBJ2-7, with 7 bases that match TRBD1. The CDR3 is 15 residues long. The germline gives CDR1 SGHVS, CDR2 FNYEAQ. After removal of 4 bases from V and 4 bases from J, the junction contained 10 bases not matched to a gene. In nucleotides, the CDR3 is TGTGCCAGCAGCTCCAATACAGGGGATGGGTACGAGCAGTACTTC. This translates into CASSSNTGDGYEQYF.

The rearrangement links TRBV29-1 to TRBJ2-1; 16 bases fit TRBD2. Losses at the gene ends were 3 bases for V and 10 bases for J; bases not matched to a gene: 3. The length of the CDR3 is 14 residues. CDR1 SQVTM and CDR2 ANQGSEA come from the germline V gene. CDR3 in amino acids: CSVDGTSGRGEQFF. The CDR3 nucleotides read TGCAGCGTTGATGGGACTAGCGGGAGGGGAGAGCAGTTCTTC.

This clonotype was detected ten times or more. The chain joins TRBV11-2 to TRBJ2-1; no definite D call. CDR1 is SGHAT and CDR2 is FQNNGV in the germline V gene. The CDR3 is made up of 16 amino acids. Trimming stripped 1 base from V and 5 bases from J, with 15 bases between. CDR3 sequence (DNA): TGTGCCAGCAGCTTAGCCCCCGGTCCCGATCACAATGAGCAGTTCTTC. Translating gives CASSLAPGPDHNEQFF.

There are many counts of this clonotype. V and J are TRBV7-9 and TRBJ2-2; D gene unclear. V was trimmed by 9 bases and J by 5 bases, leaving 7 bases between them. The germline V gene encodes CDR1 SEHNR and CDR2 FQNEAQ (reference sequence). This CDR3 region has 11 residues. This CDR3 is CARSGTGELFF. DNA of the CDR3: TGTGCCAGAAGTGGGACCGGGGAGCTGTTTTTT.

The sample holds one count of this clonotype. CDR3 in amino acids: CASRSTGGTDTQYF. The CDR3 nucleotides read TGTGCCAGCAGATCGACAGGGGGCACAGATACGCAGTATTTT. This chain joins TRBV6-5 and TRBJ2-3; 8 nucleotides agree with TRBD1. Germline V gene sequence: CDR1 MNHEY, CDR2 SVGAGI. CDR3 size: 14 residues. J was trimmed by 1 base and V by 6 bases; bases with no gene match: 3.

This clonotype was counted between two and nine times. The CDR3 region is CASSQEYLAGGDTQYF. The CDR3 coding sequence is TGTGCCAGCAGCCAAGAATATCTAGCGGGAGGGGATACGCAGTATTTT. This chain uses TRBV3-1 with TRBJ2-3; TRBD2 matches at 12 bases. V dropped 0 bases and J dropped 6; count of bases not matched to a gene: 4. Germline V lookup: CDR1 LGHDT, CDR2 YNNKEL (reference sequence). CDR3 length equals 16 residues.

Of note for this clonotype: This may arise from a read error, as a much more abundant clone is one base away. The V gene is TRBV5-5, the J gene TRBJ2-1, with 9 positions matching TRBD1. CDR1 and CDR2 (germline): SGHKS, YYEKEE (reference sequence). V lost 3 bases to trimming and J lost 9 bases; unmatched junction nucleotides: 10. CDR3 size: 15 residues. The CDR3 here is CASSYRGLLLGEQFF. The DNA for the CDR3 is TGTGCCAGCAGCTACAGGGGGCTATTGCTCGGTGAGCAGTTCTTC.

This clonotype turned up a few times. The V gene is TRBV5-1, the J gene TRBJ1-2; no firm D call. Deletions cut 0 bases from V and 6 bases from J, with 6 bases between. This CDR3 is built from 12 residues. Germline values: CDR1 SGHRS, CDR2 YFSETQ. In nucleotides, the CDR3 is TGCGCCAGCAGCTTGGACGGGCATGGCTACACCTTC. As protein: CASSLDGHGYTF.

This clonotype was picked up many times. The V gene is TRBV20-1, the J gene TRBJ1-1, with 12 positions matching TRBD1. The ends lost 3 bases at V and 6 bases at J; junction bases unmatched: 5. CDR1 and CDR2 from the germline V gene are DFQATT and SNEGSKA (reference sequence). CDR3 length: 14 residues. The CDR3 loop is CSASPGTGGAEAFF. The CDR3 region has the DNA TGCAGTGCTAGCCCCGGGACAGGGGGCGCTGAAGCTTTCTTT.